This T cell receptor beta chain was profiled in a study of CD8 T cells in Susac syndrome. At the level of the study: When blood was drawn, the patients with Susac syndrome were therapy-naive, on corticosteroids, or on intravenous immunoglobulin alone.

Trimming removed 4 bases at V and 0 bases at J, with 3 bases between. Germline V CDR1 and CDR2: SQVTM, ANQGSEA. The CDR3 has 11 amino acids. 0.5 to 1 ug RNA was reverse transcribed with random hexamers. Amplification of TCR beta CDR3 by immunoSEQ multiplex PCR spanned 54 Vbeta and 13 Jbeta. TCRdb processed the immunoSEQ multiplex PCR reads anew with MiXCR; each CDR3 protein has one entry. The profile shows under 200,000 distinct CDR3 sequences, 90% to 96% of them singletons. The genes are TRBV29-1 and TRBJ2-5; no clear D gene. The clonotype comes from a human donor with Susac syndrome. The sample was CD4+ T cells from PBMCs. The CDR3 region is CSVGNQETQYF. The DNA of the CDR3 is TGCAGCGTTGGGAACCAAGAGACCCAGTACTTC.